The clone carrying this T cell receptor (beta chain) is medium-sized in the sample. What it recognizes is unknown. The V end was cut by 0 bases, the J end by 7 bases, with 4 bases between. Per germline, CDR1 MNHEY and CDR2 SVGEGT. The CDR3 covers 12 residues. This record comes from a study of vaccination and CD4 T cells after COVID-19. The Oncomine TCR Beta short-read assay was applied to DNA of cultured CD4+ T cells. DNA came from CD4+ T cells after culture. TCRdb reanalysed the PCR reads using MiXCR and keeps one entry per CDR3 protein. The sample has some 10,000 distinct CDR3 sequences; about 40% are singletons. This sample's treatment: 10-day PBMC culture with coronavirus spike peptide pools or control peptides (ViraFEST assay). CD4+ T lymphocytes from the unexposed donor were collected before the COVID-19 pandemic (2011-2018). Cells were cultured for less than eleven days, and then CD4+ T cells were isolated by negative selection.

Sequenced material: CD4+ T cells from blood, cultured in vitro. This TCR was recovered from a human donor in good health. The rearrangement uses TRBV6-2 or TRBV6-3 and TRBJ1-5; no definite D call. The CDR3 nucleotides read TGTGCCAGCAGTTACTCGAAGCAGCCCCAGCATTTT. As protein: CASSYSKQPQHF.